The 12 T cell receptor beta chains presented below share a single source sample, sequenced in a study of molecular identifiers for immune sequencing clone quantification. TCRdb analysed the PCR reads with MiXCR anew, one entry per CDR3 protein. The repertoire holds just over 40,000 distinct CDR3 sequences, with about a fifth as singletons. The sequenced material came from naive CD8+ T cells from blood, with Jurkat cell RNA spiked in. Described subset: FACS-sorted CD8+CD4-CCR7+CD45RA+ naive T cells. The receptors originated from a human donor in good health. Some libraries in this study had Jurkat cell RNA spiked in.

This clonotype was seen ten or more times. The chain links TRBV5-6 to TRBJ2-7, with D perhaps matching TRBD1 (6 bases). V lost 3 bases and J lost 3, with 10 bases in between. CDR1 and CDR2 (germline): SGHDT, YYEEEE. This CDR3 has 13 residues. DNA of the CDR3: TGTGCCAGCAGCTCAGGACAGAACTACGAGCAGTACTTC. The encoded protein is CASSSGQNYEQYF.

The gene calls are TRBV19 and TRBJ2-7; TRBD1 matches 8 bases. This CDR3 region has 14 residues. The germline V gene has CDR1 LNHDA and CDR2 SQIVND (reference sequence). Unmatched junction bases numbered 6, after V lost 3 bases and J lost 5 bases. CDR3 nucleotide sequence: TGTGCCAGTAGTATGAGACAGGGGACACACGAGCAGTACTTC. As protein: CASSMRQGTHEQYF. The full variable domain, its missing parts supplied by reference TRBV19 and TRBJ2-7, is DGGITQSPKYLFRKEGQNVTLSCEQNLNHDAMYWYRQDPGQGLRLIYYSQIVNDFQKGDIAEGYSVSREKKESFPLTVTSAQKNPTAFYLCASSMRQGTHEQYFGPGTRLTVT.

This clonotype was seen only a few times. This chain links TRBV7-9 with TRBJ2-1; D tentatively reads TRBD1 or TRBD2 (5 bases each). Germline lookup yields CDR1 SEHNR and CDR2 FQNEAQ (reference sequence). The CDR3 has 11 amino acids. The ends were cut back, 8 bases at V and 9 bases at J, with 11 bases in the middle. CDR3 amino acids: CASPLGVEQFF. The CDR3 region has the DNA TGTGCCAGCCCTTTGGGGGTTGAGCAGTTCTTC.

The rearrangement links TRBV12-3 or TRBV12-4 to TRBJ1-2; tentatively, D is TRBD1 (6 bases). The CDR3 spans 12 residues. V lost 5 bases and J 5 bases, leaving 9 bases between the germline ends. CDR3 region: CASSPGVYGYTF. CDR3 DNA sequence: TGTGCCAGCAGTCCAGGGGTATATGGCTACACCTTC.

This clonotype showed up many times. The V and J genes are TRBV29-1 and TRBJ2-7; TRBD2 matches 7 bases. Looked up from germline, CDR1 is SQVTM and CDR2 is ANQGSEA. This CDR3 has 11 amino acids. The J segment lost 4 bases and the V segment lost 3 bases, leaving 0 bases of the junction unmatched. CDR3 protein: CSVDGGYEQYF. In DNA, the CDR3 is TGCAGCGTTGACGGGGGGTACGAGCAGTACTTC.

This clonotype was observed at least ten times. This sequence joins TRBV12-3 or TRBV12-4 and TRBJ2-3, with D perhaps TRBD1 (6 bases). This CDR3 is built from 15 residues. Trimming stripped 3 bases from V and 5 bases from J, with 15 bases between. For the CDR3, the DNA is TGTGCCAGCAGTTTGGTTACGGGACACTTAGATACGCAGTATTTT. It codes for CASSLVTGHLDTQYF.

About this clonotype: A read error is possible here, since a much larger clone lies one base away. The chain has TRBV6-2 or TRBV6-3 and TRBJ1-5; D is ambiguous. Germline V gene sequence: CDR1 MNHEY, CDR2 SVGEGT. The CDR3 consists of 15 residues. The CDR3 reads CASSYSHQFNRPQHF. For the CDR3, the DNA is TGTGCCAGCAGTTATAGTCACCAGTTCAATCGGCCCCAGCATTTT.

This clonotype was recorded once. The chain couples TRBV5-1 to TRBJ2-1; TRBD2 matches at 10 bases. The CDR3 spans 17 residues. Losses at the gene ends were 4 bases for V and 8 bases for J; bases not matched to a gene: 15. Germline CDR1 is SGHRS and CDR2 is YFSETQ. The CDR3 coding sequence is TGCGCCAGCAGCACCATCCCTAGCGGGAGATTAGGGCATGAGCAGTTCTTC. Amino acids: CASSTIPSGRLGHEQFF. Together with reference TRBV5-1 and TRBJ2-1, the CDR3 gives the full variable domain: KAGVTQTPRYLIKTRGQQVTLSCSPISGHRSVSWYQQTPGQGLQFLFEYFSETQRNKGNFPGRFSGRQFSNSRSEMNVSTLELGDSALYLCASSTIPSGRLGHEQFFGPGTRLTVL.

Turning to this clonotype: This is likely a read error, given that the CDR3 carries no conserved phenylalanine or tryptophan at its end. V and J are TRBV9 and TRBJ2-3; D tentatively fits TRBD1 or TRBD2 (5 bases each). Germline assignment: CDR1 SGDLS and CDR2 YYNGEE. V shed 0 bases and J shed 4 bases, with 12 bases lying between them. This CDR3 region has 15 residues. CDR3 nucleotides: TGTGCCAGCAGCGTAGCTTGGGGGAGCTCAGATACGCAGTATTCT. Translation: CASSVAWGSSDTQYS.

This clonotype was seen ten or more times. The J gene is TRBJ2-1, the V gene TRBV6-6, with TRBD2 matching 12 bases. V was clipped by 5 bases and J by 10 bases; unmatched bases: 3. CDR1 MNHNY and CDR2 SVGAGI come from the germline V gene (reference sequence). The CDR3 has 13 residues. CDR3 bases: TGTGCCAGCAGTGACGGACTAGCGGGAGAGCAGTTCTTC. This codes for CASSDGLAGEQFF.

In its sample, this clonotype was seen many times. This sequence joins TRBV28 and TRBJ2-7; maybe TRBD2 (5 bases). Trimming took off 4 bases at V and 4 bases at J, with 14 bases between the two ends. CDR3 length: 14 residues. Per the germline V gene, CDR1 is MDHEN and CDR2 is SYDVKM. This CDR3 is CASSSRASVYEQYF. DNA of the CDR3: TGTGCCAGCAGTTCGAGGGCCTCCGTTTACGAGCAGTACTTC.

J is TRBJ1-2 and V is TRBV5-6; D uncertain. CDR3 size: 13 residues. Trimming took 3 bases from V and 2 from J, leaving 8 bases between them. CDR1 SGHDT and CDR2 YYEEEE come from the germline V gene. The CDR3, as DNA: TGTGCCAGCAGCTACGGGAACAACTATGGCTACACCTTC. It yields the protein CASSYGNNYGYTF.